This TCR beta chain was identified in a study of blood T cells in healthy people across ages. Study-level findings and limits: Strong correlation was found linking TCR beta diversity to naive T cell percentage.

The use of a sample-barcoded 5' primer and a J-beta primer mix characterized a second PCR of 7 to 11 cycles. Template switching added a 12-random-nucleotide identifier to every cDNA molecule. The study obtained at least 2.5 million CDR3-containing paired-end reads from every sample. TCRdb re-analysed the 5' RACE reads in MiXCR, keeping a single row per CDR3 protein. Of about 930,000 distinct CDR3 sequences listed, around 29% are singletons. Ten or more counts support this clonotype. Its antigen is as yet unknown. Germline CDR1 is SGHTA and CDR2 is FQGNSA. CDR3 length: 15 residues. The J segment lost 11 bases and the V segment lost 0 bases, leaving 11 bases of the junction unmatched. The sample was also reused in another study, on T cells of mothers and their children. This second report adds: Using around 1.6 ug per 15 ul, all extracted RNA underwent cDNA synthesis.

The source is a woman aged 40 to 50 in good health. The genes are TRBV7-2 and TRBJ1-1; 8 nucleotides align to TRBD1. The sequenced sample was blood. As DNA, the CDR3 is TGTGCCAGCAGCTTAGCTCCGGACAGGGTCTTATCGGCTTTCTTT. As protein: CASSLAPDRVLSAFF.